This TCR beta chain was sequenced during a study of blood T cell repertoires in COVID-19. Study as a whole: COVID-19 samples from acute and convalescent phases originated in the United States, Italy and Spain.

The CDR3 has 16 residues. Trimming shortened V by 1 base and J by 0 bases, and 12 bases separated the two germline ends. Germline assignment: CDR1 KGHSH and CDR2 LQKENI. Authors' processing steps: Reference gene primers were amplified, and this amplification served to estimate nucleated cell counts. Produced via immunoSEQ multiplex PCR; TCRdb's table is partial and in-frame only. The V and J calls and clone size are taken from that table; D and trimming were inferred from the DNA. This table holds tens of thousands of clones, roughly nine tenths found once. The TCR was taken from a man in his 60s with acute or convalescent COVID-19. The rearrangement joins TRBV18 to TRBJ1-1, with D perhaps TRBD1 (6 bases). Material for sequencing was peripheral blood. The CDR3 here is CASSPLRGGMNTEAFF. DNA for the CDR3: TGTGCCAGCTCACCACTTAGGGGGGGGATGAACACTGAAGCTTTCTTT.